The 10 T cell receptor beta chains below all came from one sample that was sequenced in a study of cytomegalovirus exposure and HLA in healthy donors. 60 Vbeta and 13 Jbeta primers were used in PCR. TCRdb's copy holds only in-frame clones and misses some; the assay was immunoSEQ multiplex PCR. Of 150,000 to 200,000 clones detected, around four fifths appear once; the ten largest clones hold 7.4%. The specimen sequenced was PBMCs. The source is a male donor in good health and CMV-seropositive.

The chain employs TRBV4-1 and TRBJ2-2; 9 nucleotides line up with TRBD2. The CDR3 loop spans 20 amino acids. J gave up 4 bases and V 3 bases, and 18 bases lay outside the gene matches. Germline CDR1 MGHRA, CDR2 YSYEKL. CDR3 in DNA: TGCGCCAGCAGCCACCCCGGGCTAAGGAAGCGGGGGGTCGTCACCGGGGAGCTGTTTTTT. It yields the protein CASSHPGLRKRGVVTGELFF.

The rearrangement uses TRBV11-2 and TRBJ1-1; D possibly corresponds to TRBD1 (5 bases). The V and J ends lost 3 bases and 6 bases respectively, with 8 bases between them. The CDR3 runs 12 residues. Germline V gene sequence: CDR1 SGHAT, CDR2 FQNNGV. CDR3 DNA: TGTGCCAGCAGCTTTGACAGACCTGAAGCTTTCTTT. Its protein is CASSFDRPEAFF.

The CDR3 spells CAISPTGNTEAFF. CDR3 in DNA: TGTGCCATCAGCCCGACAGGGAACACTGAAGCTTTCTTT. The chain is built from TRBV10-3 and TRBJ1-1; a weak D match, TRBD1 (6 bases). The CDR3 runs to 13 residues. The germline V gene has CDR1 ENHRY and CDR2 SYGVKD. V gave up 6 bases and J gave up 1 base, with 9 bases separating them.

The genes are TRBV30 and TRBJ2-5, with a weak D call TRBD2 (6 bases). Trimming removed 1 base from V and 3 bases from J, with 18 bases in between. The CDR3 is 16 amino acids. Germline V gene sequence: CDR1 GTSNPN, CDR2 SVGIG (reference sequence). For the CDR3, the DNA is TGTGCCTGGAGTGGGGCCCTGGGACTCCTAGAAGAGACCCAGTACTTC. This translates into CAWSGALGLLEETQYF.

V and J are TRBV7-2 and TRBJ2-7; TRBD1 aligns across 11 bases. Germline assignment: CDR1 SGHTA and CDR2 FQGNSA. The junction had 2 bases not matched to a gene; V was cut back by 5 bases and J by 5 bases. CDR3 length: 13 residues. The CDR3 reads CASSRDRGNEQYF. CDR3 coding DNA: TGTGCCAGCAGCCGGGACAGGGGGAACGAGCAGTACTTC.

V usage is TRBV6-1 and J usage is TRBJ1-5; D is undetermined. The CDR3 has 14 amino acids. The germline V gene encodes CDR1 MNHNS and CDR2 SASEGT. Trimming took off 5 bases at V and 0 bases at J, with 8 bases between the two ends. CDR3 DNA sequence: TGTGCCAGCAGTTTGTGGCCTAGCAATCAGCCCCAGCATTTT. Its translation: CASSLWPSNQPQHF.

This clone appeared a few times. This chain uses TRBV6-1 with TRBJ2-7, with D perhaps matching TRBD2 (5 bases). Germline V gene lookup returns CDR1 MNHNS and CDR2 SASEGT. This CDR3 contains 13 residues. V was shortened by 3 bases and J by 9 bases, with 15 bases between the two germline ends. The CDR3 here is CASSDLRGRGQYF. CDR3 in DNA: TGTGCCAGCAGTGATCTTAGAGGGCGAGGGCAGTACTTC.

The chain employs TRBV5-1 and TRBJ2-1, with TRBD1 matching over 8 bases. V was clipped by 0 bases and J by 3 bases; unmatched bases: 5. CDR1 is SGHRS, CDR2 YFSETQ, per germline. This CDR3 spans 16 amino acids. CDR3 loop: CASSLDPGTGYNEQFF. The CDR3 nucleotides are TGCGCCAGCAGCTTGGACCCCGGGACAGGCTACAATGAGCAGTTCTTC.

This clone was observed many times. This chain uses TRBV5-6 with TRBJ2-7, with 8 bases fitting TRBD2. The CDR3 length is 15 residues. Germline CDR1 is SGHDT and CDR2 is YYEEEE. Trimming removed 1 base from V and 5 bases from J; junction bases left unmatched: 8. CDR3 amino acids: CASSLTQRGRHEQYF. CDR3 bases: TGTGCCAGCAGCTTGACCCAGCGGGGGAGGCACGAGCAGTACTTC.

The V gene is TRBV4-1, the J gene TRBJ2-2, with 9 nucleotides matching TRBD2. V dropped 4 bases and J dropped 6; count of bases not matched to a gene: 12. The CDR3 loop spans 17 amino acids. Germline V gene data show CDR1 as MGHRA and CDR2 as YSYEKL. Written as DNA, the CDR3 is TGCGCCAGCAGCCCGTCGGGAGGCGGGGGGGGGTCCGGGGAGCTGTTTTTT. Its protein is CASSPSGGGGGSGELFF.